The rows below give T cell receptor beta chains drawn from one sample of a study of T cell responses to AZD1222 COVID-19 vaccine. Repertoires were generated with immunoSEQ multiplex PCR, while TCRdb's copy carries only in-frame clones and drops some. The data hold fewer than 120,000 clones, with about 88% observed a single time. Source: peripheral blood, taken on day 0 of AZD1222 vaccination. These receptors were collected from an adult in good health. The CDR3 runs from the conserved cysteine through the conserved F or W. D genes are given only for firm matches. For some rows the clone size is stated as once, few or many, or as a class when expanded; others skip it.

D | J | V | size | DNA | CDR3
. | TRBJ1-3 | TRBV7-9 | . | TGTGCCAGCAGCCCTTGGCCCCCGGACCCCGGTAACACCATATATTTT | CASSPWPPDPGNTIYF
. | TRBJ2-2 | TRBV9 | . | TGTGCCAGCAGCGTAGCGTCGGCCAACACCGGGGAGCTGTTTTTT | CASSVASANTGELFF
. | TRBJ2-5 | TRBV27 | . | TGTGCCAGCAGTTTACCTGACCAAGAGACCCAGTACTTC | CASSLPDQETQYF
. | TRBJ2-5 | TRBV4-2 | . | TGTGCCAGCAGCCAAGATCAGGCGGCCCGAGGAGAGACCCAGTACTTC | CASSQDQAARGETQYF
. | TRBJ2-7 | TRBV5-1 | once | TGCGCCAGCAGCTTTGGTGGGGGCTACGAGCAGTACTTC | CASSFGGGYEQYF
. | TRBJ2-7 | TRBV11-2 | few | TGTGCCAGCAGCTCCTTCGAGCAGTACTTC | CASSSFEQYF
TRBD2 | TRBJ2-1 | TRBV6-5 | once | TGTGCCAGCAGTATGAGCGGGGCGAGCAATGAGCAGTTCTTC | CASSMSGASNEQFF
. | TRBJ1-1 | TRBV6-2/TRBV6-3 | . | TGTGCCAGCAGTTCTCGAGGGAGGGTCAAAGGCACTGAAGCTTTCTTT | CASSSRGRVKGTEAFF
. | TRBJ2-5 | TRBV19 | . | TGTGCCAGTAGTATTCCTAGGGGCAGGGGAGGAGAGACCCAGTACTTC | CASSIPRGRGGETQYF
. | TRBJ2-7 | TRBV19 | . | TGTGCCAGTAGTAGGGCCCGACGGGACGAGCAGTACTTC | CASSRARRDEQYF
TRBD1 | TRBJ1-6 | TRBV5-8 | . | TGTGCCAGCAGCTTGGAAGCCTTGGGACAGCCTAAGAGGTCCCTCCACTTT | CASSLEALGQPKRSLHF
. | TRBJ2-7 | TRBV27 | . | TGTGCCAGCAAAGTGGGAGCCTACGAGCAGTACTTC | CASKVGAYEQYF
TRBD1 | TRBJ2-1 | TRBV24-1 | . | TGTGCCACCAGTGAGACAGGGGGCCGTGAGCAGTTCTTC | CATSETGGREQFF
. | TRBJ1-2 | TRBV10-3 | . | TGTGCCATCAGTGAGTCGGACAGAGGTCAGAGTGGCTACACCTTC | CAISESDRGQSGYTF
. | TRBJ1-2 | TRBV7-8 | few | TGTGCCAGCAGCTTAGCTGTTTTGGACGGCACCTATGGCTACACCTTC | CASSLAVLDGTYGYTF
. | TRBJ2-7 | TRBV27 | . | TGTGCCAGCAGTTCGACACCTTCACAGCGGCAGTACTTC | CASSSTPSQRQYF
. | TRBJ2-1 | TRBV10-2 | . | TGCGCCAGCAGCGTCACTAGCAGCTACAATGAGCAGTTCTTC | CASSVTSSYNEQFF
. | TRBJ1-6 | TRBV10-2 | . | TGCGCCAGCAGCATTGAAAGGAATTCACCCCTCCACTTT | CASSIERNSPLHF
. | TRBJ2-7 | TRBV4-1 | few | TGCGCCAGCAGCCAAGAGGAGTGGGTCAACCTTTACGAGCAGTACTTC | CASSQEEWVNLYEQYF
TRBD2 | TRBJ2-7 | TRBV5-1 | . | TGCGCCAGCAGCCCCGGGACTAGCGAGTACGAGCAGTACTTC | CASSPGTSEYEQYF
. | TRBJ1-6 | TRBV28 | . | TGTGCCAGCAGTTTACTACCCCTTGAATCACCCCTCCACTTT | CASSLLPLESPLHF
. | TRBJ1-1 | TRBV19 | . | TGTGCCAGTAAGACGGGGGGCACTGAAGCTTTCTTT | CASKTGGTEAFF
. | TRBJ1-1 | TRBV15 | . | TGTGCCACCAGCAGGGCTACGGGGGGCGACACTGAAGCTTTCTTT | CATSRATGGDTEAFF
. | TRBJ2-6 | TRBV19 | . | TGTGCCAGTAGTGGGCAGCCATCTGGGGCCAACGTCCTGACTTTC | CASSGQPSGANVLTF
. | TRBJ1-1 | TRBV2 | once | TGTGCCAGCAGTGCCTACGGGATGAACACTGAAGCTTTCTTT | CASSAYGMNTEAFF
TRBD2 | TRBJ2-1 | TRBV19 | . | TGTGCCAGTAGTATAGCGTCGGGACTAGCGGGGTATGAGCAGTTCTTC | CASSIASGLAGYEQFF
TRBD1 | TRBJ2-2 | TRBV24-1 | once | TGTGCCACCAGTGCCTTGTGGGACAGGGGACCGAACACCGGGGAGCTGTTTTTT | CATSALWDRGPNTGELFF
. | TRBJ2-2 | TRBV5-1 | . | TGCGCCAGCAGTCTGCCGACGAACACCGGGGAGCTGTTTTTT | CASSLPTNTGELFF
. | TRBJ2-7 | TRBV27 | . | TGTGCCAGCAGTTTATCGCAGGGGACCTACGAGCAGTACTTC | CASSLSQGTYEQYF